This T cell receptor beta chain was sequenced during a study of CD8 T cells in ankylosing spondylitis (TCRdb year 2017). Turning to the overall study: The study set out to find disease-linked TCR variants by profiling T cell receptor beta repertoires in ankylosing spondylitis patients and healthy donors. The whole study cohort included 108 healthy donors and around 24 ankylosing spondylitis patients. Peripheral blood samples were taken, and synovial fluid was additionally collected from ankylosing spondylitis patients.

Synovial fluid samples were paired with blood samples taken from the same ankylosing spondylitis patients. TCRdb names Illumina HiSeq 2500 as the instrument used. Quantitative 5'-RACE with molecular barcodes was used to prepare TCR beta libraries. Turning to the authors' computational methods: Disease-linked TCR variants were identified with a new computational method built on a probabilistic model of VDJ rearrangement. The public reads were quality trimmed at Q25 with fastp and then assembled into clones with MiXCR by TCRdb, keeping productive beta chains. Each record represents a unique CDR3 protein, reported with the most common genes and DNA among its rows. The V and J calls, along with clone size, are taken from TCRdb and not from the paper's own processing. The table for this sample lists about 140,000 distinct CDR3 sequences; about 8% of them were counted only once. 7.3% of the sample comes from the top ten.

For this clonotype: Its specific antigen is unknown. The sample holds no much larger clone one base away, and base qualities are not on file.

CDR1 and CDR2 are drawn from the germline V gene: MNHEY, SVGAGI. The cysteine opens and the phenylalanine closes a CDR3 of 17 amino acids. Only the CDR3 part of the read is kept: 51 bases, read in frame from the first base. Trimming accounts for 2 bases at V and 5 bases at J, while the number of junction bases matched to no gene is 12. Results and caveats for the whole study, not just this receptor: According to the report, matched synovial fluid samples from ankylosing spondylitis patients were significantly enriched for the disease-linked clones. A TCR beta motif made up of roughly eight highly homologous amino acid variants appeared to be characteristic of blood from ankylosing spondylitis patients. The disease-linked clones showed a CD8+ phenotype and occurred at relatively low frequencies in peripheral blood. Some TCR beta motif variants had previously been reported in synovial fluid and blood of reactive arthritis patients, which suggested common disease-initiation mechanisms.

Sequencing was performed on synovial fluid, either unsorted or a sorted T cell fraction (not recorded which). The V and J segments used are TRBV6-5 and TRBJ2-3; TRBD2 aligns with 8 central bases. The receptor was derived from a male donor with ankylosing spondylitis. The CDR3 region has the sequence CASSYTGTRSLRDTQYF. At the DNA level, the sequence is TGTGCCAGCAGTTACACCGGGACTAGAAGTTTGAGAGATACGCAGTATTTT.